These 29 T cell receptor beta chains share one sample of origin, sequenced in a study of cytomegalovirus exposure and HLA in healthy donors. A multiplex PCR was run with 60 Vbeta primers and 13 Jbeta primers. TCRdb keeps only in-frame clones here, not all; method: immunoSEQ multiplex PCR. The sample has about 170,000 clones, over 60% seen once; the top ten hold roughly 0.76%. The source material was PBMCs. These receptors were taken from a female donor in good health and CMV-seronegative.

The chain joins TRBV7-8 to TRBJ2-2; 9 bases line up with TRBD2. Germline V gene lookup returns CDR1 SGHVS and CDR2 FQNEAQ. The CDR3 has 18 amino acids. V lost 6 bases to trimming and J lost 5 bases; unmatched junction nucleotides: 16. The CDR3 region has the DNA TGTGCCAGCAGTCACAAAGCGGGAGGCAATGCAGCGACCGGGGAGCTGTTTTTT. It codes for CASSHKAGGNAATGELFF.

This clone was seen a single time. The chain joins TRBV19 to TRBJ2-3; D call uncertain. The V end was cut by 6 bases, the J end by 10 bases, with 20 bases between. CDR1 is LNHDA and CDR2 is SQIVND in the germline V gene (reference sequence). The CDR3 consists of 14 residues. In DNA form, the CDR3 reads TGTGCCAGTAGCCCGAGAGTAGATGGTAGTTCGCAGTATTTT. Translation gives CASSPRVDGSSQYF.

The chain combines TRBV5-1 with TRBJ2-5, with 7 bases identical to TRBD1. Gene TRBJ2-7 matches the end of the DNA better, so the J call may be wrong. The CDR3 spans 14 residues. The germline CDR1 and CDR2 sequences are SGHRS and YFSETQ. The CDR3 spells CASSPGQYSYEQYF. The CDR3 DNA reads TGCGCCAGCAGCCCGGGACAGTACTCCTACGAGCAGTACTTC.

This clone was seen a few times. V usage is TRBV29-1 and J usage is TRBJ2-7, with D possibly matching TRBD1 (6 bases). This CDR3 has 11 amino acids. Germline assignment: CDR1 SQVTM and CDR2 ANQGSEA. The ends were cut back, 6 bases at V and 7 bases at J, with 13 bases in the middle. The CDR3 spells CSVTGPGEQYF. As DNA, the CDR3 is TGCAGCGTGACAGGTCCGGGGGAGCAGTACTTC.

This chain joins TRBV29-1 and TRBJ2-7, with TRBD1 as a possible D gene (6 bases). Germline V gene lookup returns CDR1 SQVTM and CDR2 ANQGSEA. The CDR3 has 13 residues. The V end was cut by 2 bases, the J end by 3 bases, with 11 bases between. In DNA form, the CDR3 reads TGCAGCGTTGAAACCACAGGGAACTACGAGCAGTACTTC. The encoded protein is CSVETTGNYEQYF.

The CDR3 protein is CASGGTGNQPQHF. DNA for the CDR3: TGTGCCAGTGGAGGAACGGGGAATCAGCCCCAGCATTTT. This chain joins TRBV7-9 and TRBJ1-5; D is uncertain. Trimming cost V 9 bases and J 4 bases, with 13 bases left between them. CDR3 length: 13 amino acids. Per germline, CDR1 SEHNR and CDR2 FQNEAQ (reference sequence).

The table lists this clone with a few counts. V usage is TRBV9 and J usage is TRBJ1-2, with 8 bases identical to TRBD1. Germline CDR1 and CDR2: SGDLS and YYNGEE. V was pared by 2 bases and J by 8 bases, with 5 bases of the junction left unmatched. The CDR3 extends over 13 amino acids. CDR3 region: CASSVRTGHGYTF. CDR3 bases: TGTGCCAGCAGCGTGAGGACAGGGCACGGCTACACCTTC.

The chain couples TRBV27 to TRBJ2-3, with D perhaps matching TRBD1 (5 bases). V was pared by 1 base and J by 1 base, with 12 bases between. The CDR3 runs to 16 residues. The germline V gene encodes CDR1 MNHEY and CDR2 SMNVEV (reference sequence). The CDR3 protein is CASSLYGIGGTDTQYF. In DNA, the CDR3 is TGTGCCAGCAGTTTATATGGCATAGGGGGCACAGATACGCAGTATTTT.

The count of this clone is one. The V gene is TRBV15, the J gene TRBJ2-3; TRBD2 matches at 14 bases. Trimming at V came to 4 bases and at J to 6 bases, leaving 9 bases not matched to a gene. The CDR3 runs to 17 residues. From germline, CDR1 is LNHNV and CDR2 YYDKDF (reference sequence). CDR3 sequence reads: CATSTGTSGSFGDTQYF. The CDR3, as DNA: TGTGCCACCAGCACGGGGACTAGCGGGAGTTTTGGGGATACGCAGTATTTT.

CDR3 nucleotides: TGTGCCAGCTCACCCGGGAGAGGGCCGTTACACGAGCAGTACTTC. Its protein product is CASSPGRGPLHEQYF. The chain uses TRBV18 and TRBJ2-7, with a tentative D call TRBD2 (6 bases). This CDR3 is built from 15 residues. CDR1 and CDR2 from the germline V gene are KGHSH and LQKENI. Trimming stripped 3 bases from V and 5 bases from J, with 17 bases between.

This clone has a handful of counts. The rearrangement uses TRBV7-9 and TRBJ2-7; D is unresolved. Looked up from germline, CDR1 is SEHNR and CDR2 is FQNEAQ (reference sequence). Deletions cut 1 base from V and 2 bases from J, with 9 bases between. The CDR3 is 14 amino acids. This chain's CDR3 is CASSLGQAPYEQYF. CDR3 DNA sequence: TGTGCCAGCAGCTTAGGGCAGGCCCCCTACGAGCAGTACTTC.

V is TRBV11-3 and J is TRBJ1-3, with a weak D call TRBD1 (5 bases). CDR1 and CDR2 (germline): SGHNT, YENEEA. V lost 6 bases and J lost 3, with 18 bases in between. The CDR3 contains 16 residues. The CDR3: CASSQGAGNLGNTIYF. CDR3 nucleotide sequence: TGTGCCAGCAGTCAGGGTGCAGGGAATCTTGGAAACACCATATATTTT. Looking up the rest from reference TRBV11-3 and TRBJ1-3 gives the full variable domain: EAGVVQSPRYKIIEKKQPVAFWCNPISGHNTLYWYLQNLGQGPELLIRYENEEAVDDSQLPKDRFSAERLKGVDSTLKIQPAELGDSAVYLCASSQGAGNLGNTIYFGEGSWLTVV.

A few counts support this clone. V gene TRBV19 combines with J gene TRBJ2-7; a weak D match, TRBD2 (5 bases). V was clipped by 4 bases and J by 3 bases, with 13 bases between them. The CDR3 is 14 amino acids. Germline V gene data show CDR1 as LNHDA and CDR2 as SQIVND (reference sequence). The CDR3 region has the DNA TGTGCCAGTAGTAGGTTGGATCGGGGCTACGAGCAGTACTTC. Translated: CASSRLDRGYEQYF.

This clone was recorded a few times. The gene calls are TRBV7-2 and TRBJ1-6; D is unresolved. The germline CDR1 and CDR2 sequences are SGHTA and FQGNSA. V was pared by 1 base and J by 0 bases, with 13 bases between. The CDR3 contains 18 residues. The CDR3 spells CASSLVPGGSSYNSPLHF. The CDR3 nucleotides are TGTGCCAGCAGCTTAGTACCGGGCGGGTCCTCCTATAATTCACCCCTCCACTTT.

The chain links TRBV6-6 to TRBJ2-7; 7 nucleotides line up with TRBD2. V was clipped by 5 bases and J by 2 bases; unmatched bases: 6. Germline lookup yields CDR1 MNHNY and CDR2 SVGAGI (reference sequence). The CDR3 totals 14 residues. The CDR3 DNA reads as TGTGCCAGCAGTCTTAGCGGGCTAGCCTACGAGCAGTACTTC. Encoded protein: CASSLSGLAYEQYF.

The chain combines TRBV7-4 with TRBJ2-7; 9 positions agree with TRBD2. The CDR3 is made up of 15 amino acids. V lost 5 bases, J lost 4 bases, and 9 bases stayed unmatched. Germline CDR1 reads SGHVT; CDR2 reads SQSDAQ. In nucleotides, the CDR3 is TGTGCCAGCAGCCCGGGGACTAGCTGGTGGTACGAGCAGTACTTC. Its translation: CASSPGTSWWYEQYF.

This chain links TRBV7-2 with TRBJ2-7; a weak D match, TRBD1 (6 bases). Germline loops: CDR1 SGHTA, CDR2 FQGNSA. The CDR3 runs 15 residues. Trimming removed 3 bases from V and 4 bases from J, with 16 bases in between. The DNA for the CDR3 is TGTGCCAGCAGCTTGCTCCCGGGACAACTTTACGAGCAGTACTTC. Its protein product is CASSLLPGQLYEQYF.

This clone came up a few times. The chain employs TRBV7-8 and TRBJ1-5, with D possibly TRBD1 on 5 matching bases. In germline, CDR1 is SGHVS, CDR2 FQNEAQ. The germline V and J ends were trimmed by 5 bases and 6 bases, with 14 bases remaining between them. The CDR3 length is 14 residues. CDR3 in DNA: TGTGCCAGCAGCCCCCTTAGGGGTAGTCAGCCCCAGCATTTT. This gives the protein CASSPLRGSQPQHF.

To note about this clone: Sequence at one end of the junction differs from germline and may be a read error. V usage is TRBV4-1 and J usage is TRBJ2-6, with D tentatively TRBD1 (8 bases). The CDR3 is made up of 20 amino acids. Germline CDR1 and CDR2: MGHRA and YSYEKL. The CDR3 DNA is TGCGCCAGCAGCCAAGATGTCAGGGGGCGGATTATCCGGGGGGCCAACGGCCTGACTTTC. Protein: CASSQDVRGRIIRGANGLTF.

This clone was seen a handful of times. The chain couples TRBV10-3 to TRBJ2-2; D might be TRBD2 (5 bases). The V end lost 10 bases, the J end lost 3 bases, and 15 bases lay between the germline ends. The CDR3 extends over 14 amino acids. Germline lookup yields CDR1 ENHRY and CDR2 SYGVKD. The chain's CDR3 is CATIGGSDTGELFF. The CDR3 DNA is TGTGCCACGATAGGAGGTAGCGACACCGGGGAGCTGTTTTTT.

This clone was recorded once. The chain employs TRBV5-1 and TRBJ2-1; 8 nucleotides align to TRBD1. This CDR3 region has 16 residues. The junction had 8 bases not matched to a gene; V was cut back by 1 base and J by 5 bases. Germline lookup yields CDR1 SGHRS and CDR2 YFSETQ. The CDR3 sequence: CASSLSPRGHNNEQFF. The CDR3 region has the DNA TGCGCCAGCAGCTTGTCGCCCAGGGGGCATAACAATGAGCAGTTCTTC.

The V and J genes are TRBV5-5 and TRBJ1-6; D is uncertain. V was cut by 1 base and J by 10 bases, with 9 bases left in between. This CDR3 is 13 amino acids long. Germline CDR1 and CDR2: SGHKS and YYEKEE (reference sequence). The DNA of the CDR3 is TGTGCCAGCAGCTTGTATGCGGGCTCACCCCTCCACTTT. It yields the protein CASSLYAGSPLHF. Looking up the rest from reference TRBV5-5 and TRBJ1-6 gives the full variable domain: DAGVTQSPTHLIKTRGQQVTLRCSPISGHKSVSWYQQVLGQGPQFIFQYYEKEERGRGNFPDRFSARQFPNYSSELNVNALLLGDSALYLCASSLYAGSPLHFGNGTRLTVT.

This chain links TRBV19 with TRBJ1-2; 7 nucleotides match TRBD1. This CDR3 region has 16 residues. Germline trimming cut 3 bases from V and 1 base from J; bases unmatched to any gene: 8. Germline CDR1 LNHDA, CDR2 SQIVND (reference sequence). Here the CDR3 DNA reads TGTGCCAGTAGTATCTTGGCCAGGGGGAATAACTATGGCTACACCTTC. Protein product: CASSILARGNNYGYTF.

The J gene is TRBJ1-1, the V gene TRBV28, with D unresolved. The CDR3 has 13 amino acids. V lost 3 bases, J lost 1 base, and 6 bases lay in between. Looked up from germline, CDR1 is MDHEN and CDR2 is SYDVKM. The CDR3 DNA reads TGTGCCAGCAGTTTCCCCAGGAACACTGAAGCTTTCTTT. As protein: CASSFPRNTEAFF.

The CDR3 coding sequence is TGTGCCAGCAGCTTAACGAGCCCTAGCCGGACAGATACGCAGTATTTT. This encodes CASSLTSPSRTDTQYF. The V gene is TRBV7-3, the J gene TRBJ2-3, with D tentatively TRBD2 (5 bases). The germline V gene encodes CDR1 SGHTA and CDR2 FQGTGA. The ends were cut back, 0 bases at V and 3 bases at J, with 13 bases in the middle. This CDR3 is built from 16 residues.

V gene TRBV10-3 combines with J gene TRBJ1-5; TRBD1 might be the D (6 bases). Germline V gene lookup returns CDR1 ENHRY and CDR2 SYGVKD. CDR3 length: 16 residues. Trimming took off 6 bases at V and 1 base at J, with 16 bases between the two ends. This CDR3 reads CAIRPVGGRSNQPQHF. The CDR3 nucleotides read TGTGCCATCAGACCGGTAGGGGGAAGGAGCAATCAGCCCCAGCATTTT.

A single count supports this clone. This chain links TRBV7-9 with TRBJ1-3; D ambiguous. The CDR3 has 16 amino acids. Trimming left V 4 bases short and J 4 bases short, with 17 bases between. Germline V CDR1 and CDR2: SEHNR, FQNEAQ (reference sequence). CDR3 sequence: CASSSLRSGRGNTIYF. Here the CDR3 DNA reads TGTGCCAGCAGCTCTCTCCGGTCCGGGAGAGGAAACACCATATATTTT. Variable domain in full (rest from reference TRBV7-9 and TRBJ1-3): DTGVSQNPRHKITKRGQNVTFRCDPISEHNRLYWYRQTLGQGPEFLTYFQNEAQLEKSRLLSDRFSAERPKGSFSTLEIQRTEQGDSAMYLCASSSLRSGRGNTIYFGEGSWLTVV.

The J gene is TRBJ1-1, the V gene TRBV28; D may be TRBD1 (5 bases). Germline CDR1 and CDR2: MDHEN and SYDVKM. Trimming stripped 4 bases from V and 0 bases from J, with 12 bases between. The CDR3 totals 15 residues. CDR3 bases: TGTGCCAGCAGTTCACAGGACGCATTGAACACTGAAGCTTTCTTT. Protein sequence: CASSSQDALNTEAFF.

This clone was observed a single time. The chain employs TRBV18 and TRBJ2-3, with 13 bases identical to TRBD2. The V gene end was trimmed by 5 bases and the J gene end by 0 bases; junction bases not matched to a gene: 8. Germline V gene lookup returns CDR1 KGHSH and CDR2 LQKENI. This CDR3 comprises 18 residues. The CDR3 DNA reads TGTGCCAGCTCAGCCCCGGGACTAGCGGGATCTAGCACAGATACGCAGTATTTT. Its translation: CASSAPGLAGSSTDTQYF.